This TCR beta chain was profiled in a study of shared clonotypes between healthy human individuals. Study results and limitations: Naive subsets tended to show greater estimated richness than memory subsets. A reduction in generation probabilities was seen for non-shared clonotypes relative to those shared by all four donors.

Trimming pared 5 bases from V and 2 bases from J, leaving 9 bases between. Germline lookup yields CDR1 SGHDN and CDR2 FVKESK. The CDR3 contains 13 residues. This clone came up many times. Its antigen is not identified. Clones were read by immunoSEQ multiplex PCR, and TCRdb kept only the in-frame ones, dropping some. The sample shows about a million clones, about 70% of them seen only once. The specimen was memory CD4+ T cells sorted from blood. Sample subset: CD45RA-negative fraction. This TCR was sampled from a young man in good health. The chain recombines TRBV14 with TRBJ1-2; TRBD1 might be the D (5 bases). This chain's CDR3 is CASSSRDNYGYTF. The CDR3 bases are TGTGCCAGCAGCTCCCGGGACAACTATGGCTACACCTTC.